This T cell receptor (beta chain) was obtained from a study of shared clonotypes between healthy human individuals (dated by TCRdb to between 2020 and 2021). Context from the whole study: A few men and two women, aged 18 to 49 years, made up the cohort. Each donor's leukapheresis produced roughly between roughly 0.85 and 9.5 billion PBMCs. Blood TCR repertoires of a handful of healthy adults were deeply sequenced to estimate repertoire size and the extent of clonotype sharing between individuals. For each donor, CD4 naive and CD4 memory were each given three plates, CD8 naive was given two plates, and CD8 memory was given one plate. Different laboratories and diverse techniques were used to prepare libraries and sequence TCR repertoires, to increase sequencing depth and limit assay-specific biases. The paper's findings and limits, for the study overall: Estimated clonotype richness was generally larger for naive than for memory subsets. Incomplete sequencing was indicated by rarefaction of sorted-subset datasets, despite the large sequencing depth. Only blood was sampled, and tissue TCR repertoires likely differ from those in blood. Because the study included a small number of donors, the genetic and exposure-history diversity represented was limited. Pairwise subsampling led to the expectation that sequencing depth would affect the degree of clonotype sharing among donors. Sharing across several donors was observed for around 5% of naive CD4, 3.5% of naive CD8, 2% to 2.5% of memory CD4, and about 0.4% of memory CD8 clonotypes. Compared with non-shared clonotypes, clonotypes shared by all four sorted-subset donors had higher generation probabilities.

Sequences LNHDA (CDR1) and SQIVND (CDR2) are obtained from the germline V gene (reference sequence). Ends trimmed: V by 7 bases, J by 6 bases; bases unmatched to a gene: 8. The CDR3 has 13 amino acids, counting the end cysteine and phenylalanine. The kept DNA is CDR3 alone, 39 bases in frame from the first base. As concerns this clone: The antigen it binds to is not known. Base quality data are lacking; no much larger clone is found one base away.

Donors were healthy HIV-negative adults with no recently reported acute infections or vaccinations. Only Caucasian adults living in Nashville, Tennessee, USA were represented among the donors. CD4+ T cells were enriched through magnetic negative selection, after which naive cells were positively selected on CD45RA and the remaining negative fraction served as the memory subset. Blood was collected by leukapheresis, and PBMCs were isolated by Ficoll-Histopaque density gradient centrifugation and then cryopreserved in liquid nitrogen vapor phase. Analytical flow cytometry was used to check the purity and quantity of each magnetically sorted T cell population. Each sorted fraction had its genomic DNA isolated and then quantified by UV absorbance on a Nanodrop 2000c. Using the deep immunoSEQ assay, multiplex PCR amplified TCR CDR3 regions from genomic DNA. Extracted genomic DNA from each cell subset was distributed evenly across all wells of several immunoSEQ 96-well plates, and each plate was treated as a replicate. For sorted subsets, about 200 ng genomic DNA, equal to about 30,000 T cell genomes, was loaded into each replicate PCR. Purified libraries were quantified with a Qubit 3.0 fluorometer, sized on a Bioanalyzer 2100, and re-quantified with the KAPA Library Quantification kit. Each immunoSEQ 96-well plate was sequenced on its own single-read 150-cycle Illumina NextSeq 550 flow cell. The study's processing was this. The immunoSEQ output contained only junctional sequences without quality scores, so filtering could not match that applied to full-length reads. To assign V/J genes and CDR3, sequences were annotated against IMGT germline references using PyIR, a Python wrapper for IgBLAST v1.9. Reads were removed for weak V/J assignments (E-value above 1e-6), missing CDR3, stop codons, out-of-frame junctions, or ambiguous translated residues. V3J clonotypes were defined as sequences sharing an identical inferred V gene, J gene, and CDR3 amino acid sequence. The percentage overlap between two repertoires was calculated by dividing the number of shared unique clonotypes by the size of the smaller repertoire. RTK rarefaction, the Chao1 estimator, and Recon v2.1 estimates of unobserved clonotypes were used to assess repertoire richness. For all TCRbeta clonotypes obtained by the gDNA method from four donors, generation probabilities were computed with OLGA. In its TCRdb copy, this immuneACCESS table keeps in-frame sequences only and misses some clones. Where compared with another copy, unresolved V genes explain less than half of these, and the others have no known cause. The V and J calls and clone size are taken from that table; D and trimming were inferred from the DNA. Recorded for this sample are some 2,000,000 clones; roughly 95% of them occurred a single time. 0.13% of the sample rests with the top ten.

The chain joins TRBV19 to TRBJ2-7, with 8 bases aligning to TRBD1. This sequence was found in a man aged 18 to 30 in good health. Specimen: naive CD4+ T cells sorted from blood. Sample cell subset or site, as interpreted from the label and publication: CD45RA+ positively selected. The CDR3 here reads CASIGQGSSEQYF. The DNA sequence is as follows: TGTGCCAGTATTGGACAGGGTTCATCCGAGCAGTACTTC.